The source of this TCR beta chain is a study of blood T cells in healthy people across ages (dated by TCRdb to between 2014 and 2017). About the investigation overall: In model experiments, roughly one uniquely barcoded TCR beta cDNA molecule per two T cells was captured by template switching. Four age groups were formed from the donors: young (average roughly 15 years), middle-aged (approximately 40), aged (roughly 59) and long-lived (approximately 78). Donors of different ages were randomly distributed across sequencing lanes to avoid experimental bias. The study measured age-related changes in TCR beta repertoire diversity using deep sequencing normalized with unique cDNA molecular identifiers. For two donors (one aged 18 to 30 and one aged 80 or older), the study analyzed two additional independent replicas of 1 million unique cDNA reads from the same blood draw. Summary of the overall study and its limitations: Total diversity estimates from one million sequenced T cells were considered lower bounds and underestimates. Donor CMV infection status was unknown, potentially confounding age-related changes in expanded clonotypes. The percentage of naive T cells measured by flow cytometry correlated strongly with observed TCR beta diversity. Bulk unsorted PBMC profiling prevented conclusive comparison of naive and antigen-experienced compartments. Observed TCR beta diversity per million T cells fell roughly linearly with age, and a significant reduction was already apparent by age around 36. Compared with the aged group, the long-lived group had more naive CD4+ T cells, fewer expanded clones and increased TCR diversity, a pattern suggesting age selection.

Systemically healthy Caucasian individuals from Russia, over 30 in total and aged 6 to 90 years, were included as donors. Each donor gave 8.5 to 10 milliliters of peripheral blood, collected into EDTA-treated Vacutainer tubes. PBMCs were isolated by Ficoll-Paque density-gradient centrifugation, with at least 7 million obtained per sample. Total RNA was extracted from PBMCs with Trizol reagent, with at least 5.5 micrograms obtained per sample. Naive CD45RAhigh/CD27high T cell percentages were measured by flow cytometry on a PBMC aliquot from every donor. The CDR3 holds 17 amino acids from the cysteine to the phenylalanine. Kept here is only the CDR3 DNA, which spans 51 bases and is read in frame from base 1. CDR1 LGHNA and CDR2 YSLEER are derived from the germline V gene. The germline V end is reduced by 3 bases and the J end by 3 bases; junction bases left unmatched: 10. This clonotype was observed a handful of times. Its binding antigen is unknown. No base quality information exists; no much larger clone differs at one position.

The library was produced with 5' RACE. Sequencing was carried out with an Illumina HiSeq 2500. The second PCR ran for roughly 7 to 11 cycles and used a J-beta primer mix along with a sample-barcoded 5' primer. A template-switch 5' adaptor carrying 12 random nucleotides introduced a unique molecular identifier onto each TCR beta cDNA molecule. At least 2.5 million CDR3-containing paired-end reads were obtained from each sample. First-strand cDNA was synthesized from all RNA with the Mint cDNA synthesis kit, primed by a TRBC-specific oligonucleotide. After uracil-DNA glycosylase treatment, a first 18-cycle PCR used universal primers M1SS and BC2_uni_R on all cDNA. On the study's bioinformatics: For normalization, 1 million high-quality reads were randomly selected from each sample, with every read carrying a distinct molecular identifier. Reads sharing molecular identifiers were discarded rather than binned into consensus sequences. MiTCR, set to a Q25 quality threshold and the strictest error-elimination algorithm, was used for CDR3 identification, clonotype clustering and error correction. A nonparametric unseen species model with Euler transformation was used to estimate lower-bound total TCR beta diversity. The public reads were run again by TCRdb, first through fastp at Q25 and then through MiXCR, and only productive beta chains were kept. CDR3 protein sequences are deduplicated, and each keeps its most common genes and DNA. The V and J calls and clone size are TCRdb's, not the authors'. This sample lists about 780,000 distinct CDR3 sequences; around two thirds were detected once. Clones ranked in the top ten supply about 27% of the sample.

Sequenced material: blood. This TCR was recovered from a man aged 30 to 45 in good health. The chain is made from TRBV4-3 and TRBJ2-1, with 8 bases matching TRBD1. The nucleotides read TGCGCCAGCAGCCAGCCAGAAGGACAGGGAAACTACAATGAGCAGTTCTTC. Its product reads: CASSQPEGQGNYNEQFF.